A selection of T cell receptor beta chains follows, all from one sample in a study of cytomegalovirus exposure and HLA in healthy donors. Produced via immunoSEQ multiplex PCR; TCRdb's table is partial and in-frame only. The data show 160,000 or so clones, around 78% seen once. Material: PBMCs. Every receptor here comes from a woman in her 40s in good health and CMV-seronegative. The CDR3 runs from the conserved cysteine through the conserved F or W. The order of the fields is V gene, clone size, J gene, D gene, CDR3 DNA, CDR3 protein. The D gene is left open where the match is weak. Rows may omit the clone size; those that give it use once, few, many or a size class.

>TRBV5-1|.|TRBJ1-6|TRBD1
TGTGCCAGCAGCACAGGGGCTAATTCACCCCTCCACTTT
CASSTGANSPLHF
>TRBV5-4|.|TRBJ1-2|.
TGTGCCAGCAGCTTGGTCCTCGGGGGAAGTGGCTACACCTTC
CASSLVLGGSGYTF
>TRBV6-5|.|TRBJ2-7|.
TGTGCCAGCAGTTACTGGGGACAATTGGGAACTAACGAGCAGTACTTC
CASSYWGQLGTNEQYF
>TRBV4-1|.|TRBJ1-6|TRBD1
TGCGCCAGCAGCCGTACAAACGGACAGGGGGGAGATGGTTCACCCCTCCACTTT
CASSRTNGQGGDGSPLHF
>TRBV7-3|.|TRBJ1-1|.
TGTGCCAGCAGTTACGGACAATCGAACACTGAAGCTTTCTTT
CASSYGQSNTEAFF
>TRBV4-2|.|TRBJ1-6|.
TGTGCCAGCAGAGCCCCGGGAGGGAATTCACCCCTCCACTTT
CASRAPGGNSPLHF
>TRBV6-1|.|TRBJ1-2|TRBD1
TGTGCCAGCAGTAAACAGGGGGTTGGCTACACCTTC
CASSKQGVGYTF
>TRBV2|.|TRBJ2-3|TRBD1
TGTGCCAGCATCTGGACAGGGGTCCCAGATACGCAGTATTTT
CASIWTGVPDTQYF
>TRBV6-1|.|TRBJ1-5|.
TGTGCCAGCAGTGTAGAGTATCAGCCCCAGCATTTT
CASSVEYQPQHF
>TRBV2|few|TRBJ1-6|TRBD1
TGTGCCAGCAGCCCCCCAGCGACAGGGGGCACGTATTCACCCCTCCACTTT
CASSPPATGGTYSPLHF
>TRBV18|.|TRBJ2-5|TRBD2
TGTGCCAGCTCACCACCGGTCTGGCGGGGGGGAGTCCAAGAGACCCAGTACTTC
CASSPPVWRGGVQETQYF
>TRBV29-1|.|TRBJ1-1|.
TGCAGCGTTGCAGGGGCGGCTGAAGCTTTCTTT
CSVAGAAEAFF
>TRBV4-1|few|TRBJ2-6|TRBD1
TGCGCCAGCGGACAGGGCGCTGGGGCCAACGTCCTGACTTTC
CASGQGAGANVLTF
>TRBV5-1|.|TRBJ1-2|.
TGCGCCAGCAGCTTGCCGGACAGCCCAGAGGGCTATGGCTACACCTTC
CASSLPDSPEGYGYTF
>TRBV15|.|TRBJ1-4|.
TGTGCCACCAGCAGGGAAGGGGCGGATGAAAAACTGTTTTTT
CATSREGADEKLFF
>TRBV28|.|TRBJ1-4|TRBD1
TGTGCCAGCAGTACACCGGGACAGGGGAATGAAAAACTGTTTTTT
CASSTPGQGNEKLFF
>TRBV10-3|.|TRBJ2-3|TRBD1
TGTGCCATCGAAGGGGACAGGACGGGTACGCAGTATTTT
CAIEGDRTGTQYF
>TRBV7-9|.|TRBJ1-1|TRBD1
TGTGCCAGCAGCCCGCGGACAGGCACTGAAGCTTTCTTT
CASSPRTGTEAFF
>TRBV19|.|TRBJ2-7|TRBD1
TGTGCCAGTAGTACCGTAGGGACAGGGGACTACGAGCAGTACTTC
CASSTVGTGDYEQYF